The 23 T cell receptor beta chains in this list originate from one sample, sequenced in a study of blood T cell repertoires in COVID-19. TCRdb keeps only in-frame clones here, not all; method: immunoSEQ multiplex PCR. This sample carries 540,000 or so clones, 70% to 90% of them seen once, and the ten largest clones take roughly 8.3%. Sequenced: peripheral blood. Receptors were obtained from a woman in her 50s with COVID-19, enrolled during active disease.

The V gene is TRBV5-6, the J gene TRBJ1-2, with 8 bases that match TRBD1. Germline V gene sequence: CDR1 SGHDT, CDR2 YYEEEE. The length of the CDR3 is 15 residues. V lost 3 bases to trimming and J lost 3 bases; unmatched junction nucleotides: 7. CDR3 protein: CASSSTGATYYGYTF. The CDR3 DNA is TGTGCCAGCAGCTCGACAGGGGCGACCTACTATGGCTACACCTTC.

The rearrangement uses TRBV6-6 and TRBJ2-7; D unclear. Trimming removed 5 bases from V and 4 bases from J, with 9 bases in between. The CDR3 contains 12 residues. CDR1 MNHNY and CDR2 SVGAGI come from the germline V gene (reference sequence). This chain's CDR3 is CASSTQVYEQYF. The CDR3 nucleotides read TGTGCCAGCAGTACCCAGGTATACGAGCAGTACTTC.

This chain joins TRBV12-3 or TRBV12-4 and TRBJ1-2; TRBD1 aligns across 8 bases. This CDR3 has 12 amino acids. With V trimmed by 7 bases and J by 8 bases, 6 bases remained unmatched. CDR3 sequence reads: CASTPGGEGYTF. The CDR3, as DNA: TGTGCCAGCACCCCAGGGGGCGAAGGCTACACCTTC.

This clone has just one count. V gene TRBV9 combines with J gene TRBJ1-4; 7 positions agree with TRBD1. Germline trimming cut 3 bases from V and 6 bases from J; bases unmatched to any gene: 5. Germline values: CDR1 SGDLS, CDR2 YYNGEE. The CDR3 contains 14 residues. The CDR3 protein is CASSASGGDEKLFF. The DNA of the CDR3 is TGTGCCAGCAGCGCCTCAGGGGGAGATGAAAAACTGTTTTTT.

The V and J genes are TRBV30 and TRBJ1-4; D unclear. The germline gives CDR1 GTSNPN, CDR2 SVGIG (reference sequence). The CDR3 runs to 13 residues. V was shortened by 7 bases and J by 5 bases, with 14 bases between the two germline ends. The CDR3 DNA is TGTGCCTTGGCGTTCGGGTTGAATGAAAAACTGTTTTTT. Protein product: CALAFGLNEKLFF.

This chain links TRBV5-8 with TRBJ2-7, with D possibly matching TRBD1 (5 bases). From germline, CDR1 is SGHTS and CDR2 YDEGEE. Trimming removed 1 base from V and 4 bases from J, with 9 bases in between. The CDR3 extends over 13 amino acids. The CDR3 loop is CASSLLGAYEQYF. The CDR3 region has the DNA TGTGCCAGCAGCTTGTTAGGGGCGTACGAGCAGTACTTC.

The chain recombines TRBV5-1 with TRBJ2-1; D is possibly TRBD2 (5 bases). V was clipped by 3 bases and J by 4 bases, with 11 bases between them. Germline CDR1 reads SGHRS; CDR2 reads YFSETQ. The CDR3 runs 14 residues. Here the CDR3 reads CASSWETGYNEQFF. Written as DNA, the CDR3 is TGCGCCAGCAGCTGGGAGACTGGATACAATGAGCAGTTCTTC.

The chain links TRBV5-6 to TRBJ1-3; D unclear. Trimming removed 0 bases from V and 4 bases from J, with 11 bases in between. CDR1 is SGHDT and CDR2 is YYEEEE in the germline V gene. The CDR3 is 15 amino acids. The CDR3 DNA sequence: TGTGCCAGCAGCTTGGCCGGAGGTTGGGGAAACACCATATATTTT. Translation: CASSLAGGWGNTIYF.

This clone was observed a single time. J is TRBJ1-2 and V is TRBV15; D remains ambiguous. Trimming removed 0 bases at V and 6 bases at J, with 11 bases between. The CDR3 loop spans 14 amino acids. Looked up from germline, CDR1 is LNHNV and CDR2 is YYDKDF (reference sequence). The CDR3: CATSRDGEVDGYTF. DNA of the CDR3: TGTGCCACCAGCAGAGATGGGGAGGTGGATGGCTACACCTTC.

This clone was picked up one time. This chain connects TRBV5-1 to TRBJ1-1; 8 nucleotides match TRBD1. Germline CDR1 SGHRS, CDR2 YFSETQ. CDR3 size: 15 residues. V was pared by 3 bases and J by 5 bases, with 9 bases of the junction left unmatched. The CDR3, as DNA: TGCGCCAGCAGCTGGCTGGACAGGGACCTAACTGAAGCTTTCTTT. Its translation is CASSWLDRDLTEAFF.

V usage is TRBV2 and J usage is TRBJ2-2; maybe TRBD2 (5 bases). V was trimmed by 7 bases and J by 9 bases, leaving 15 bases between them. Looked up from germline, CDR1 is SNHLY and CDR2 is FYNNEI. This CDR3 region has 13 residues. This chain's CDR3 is CASKDSLDRELFF. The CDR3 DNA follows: TGTGCCAGCAAGGACTCCTTGGATAGGGAGCTGTTTTTT.

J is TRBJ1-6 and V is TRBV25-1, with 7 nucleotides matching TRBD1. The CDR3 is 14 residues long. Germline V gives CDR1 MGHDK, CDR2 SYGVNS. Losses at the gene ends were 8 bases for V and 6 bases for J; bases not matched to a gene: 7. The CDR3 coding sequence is TGTGCCAGCGGGGATTACAGGGGTAATTCACCCCTCCACTTT. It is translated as CASGDYRGNSPLHF.

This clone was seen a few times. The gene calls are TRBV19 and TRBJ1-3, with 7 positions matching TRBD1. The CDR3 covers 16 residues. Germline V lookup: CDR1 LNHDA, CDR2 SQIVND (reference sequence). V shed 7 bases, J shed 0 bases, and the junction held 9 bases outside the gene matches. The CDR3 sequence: CASKRQGGSSGNTIYF. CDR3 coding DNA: TGTGCCAGTAAGAGACAGGGAGGAAGCTCTGGAAACACCATATATTTT. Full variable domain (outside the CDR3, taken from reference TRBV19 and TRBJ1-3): DGGITQSPKYLFRKEGQNVTLSCEQNLNHDAMYWYRQDPGQGLRLIYYSQIVNDFQKGDIAEGYSVSREKKESFPLTVTSAQKNPTAFYLCASKRQGGSSGNTIYFGEGSWLTVV.

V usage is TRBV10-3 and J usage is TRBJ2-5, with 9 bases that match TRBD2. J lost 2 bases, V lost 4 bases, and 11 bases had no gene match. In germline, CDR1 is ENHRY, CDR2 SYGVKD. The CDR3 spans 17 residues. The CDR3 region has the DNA TGTGCCATCAGTGCGCTCCTGAACCTAGCGGGGCAAGAGACCCAGTACTTC. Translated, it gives CAISALLNLAGQETQYF.

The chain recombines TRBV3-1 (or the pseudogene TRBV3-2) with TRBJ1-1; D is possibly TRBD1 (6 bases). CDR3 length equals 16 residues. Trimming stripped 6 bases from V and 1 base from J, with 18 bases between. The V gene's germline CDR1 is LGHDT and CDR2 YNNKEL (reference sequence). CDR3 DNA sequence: TGTGCCAGCAGGCCAACCCTCAGGGGAGAGAACACTGAAGCTTTCTTT. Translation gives CASRPTLRGENTEAFF.

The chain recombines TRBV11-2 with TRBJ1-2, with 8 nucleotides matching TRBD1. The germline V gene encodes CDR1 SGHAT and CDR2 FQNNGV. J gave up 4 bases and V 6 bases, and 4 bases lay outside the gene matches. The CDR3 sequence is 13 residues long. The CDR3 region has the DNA TGTGCCAGCAGGCAGACAGGGGTCTATGGCTACACCTTC. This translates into CASRQTGVYGYTF.

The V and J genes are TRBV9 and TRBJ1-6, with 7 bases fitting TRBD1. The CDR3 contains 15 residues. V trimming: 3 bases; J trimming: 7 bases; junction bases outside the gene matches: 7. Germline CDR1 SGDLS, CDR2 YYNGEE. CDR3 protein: CASSALTGTNSPLHF. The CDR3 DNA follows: TGTGCCAGCAGCGCCTTGACAGGGACAAATTCACCCCTCCACTTT.

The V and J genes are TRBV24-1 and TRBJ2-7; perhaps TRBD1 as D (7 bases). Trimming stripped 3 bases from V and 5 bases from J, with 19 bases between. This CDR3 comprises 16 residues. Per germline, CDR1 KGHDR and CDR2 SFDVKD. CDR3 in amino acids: CATSDLLVRGVDEQYF. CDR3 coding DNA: TGTGCCACCAGTGATCTCCTCGTCAGGGGGGTCGACGAGCAGTACTTC.

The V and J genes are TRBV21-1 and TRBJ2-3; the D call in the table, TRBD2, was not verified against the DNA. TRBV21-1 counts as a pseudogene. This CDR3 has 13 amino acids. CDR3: CASSKGLTDTQYF. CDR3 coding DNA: TGTGCCAGCAGCAAAGGACTCACAGATACGCAGTATTTT.

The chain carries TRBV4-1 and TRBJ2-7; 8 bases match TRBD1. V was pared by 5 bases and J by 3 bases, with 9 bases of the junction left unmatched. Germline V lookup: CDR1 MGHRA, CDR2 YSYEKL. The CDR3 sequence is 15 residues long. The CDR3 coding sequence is TGCGCCAGCAGCGTCACCGGGACAGGAGACTACGAGCAGTACTTC. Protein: CASSVTGTGDYEQYF.

In DNA, the CDR3 is TGTGCCAGCAGCTCGAGAGGACTAGCGGGGGATGGGGCCAACGTCCTGACTTTC. Its translation: CASSSRGLAGDGANVLTF. The chain carries TRBV7-2 and TRBJ2-6; 13 bases map to TRBD2. Looked up from germline, CDR1 is SGHTA and CDR2 is FQGNSA. J gave up 3 bases and V 4 bases, and 6 bases lay outside the gene matches. The CDR3 contains 18 residues. The variable domain in full, with the rest retrieved from reference TRBV7-2 and TRBJ2-6, is GAGVSQSPSNKVTEKGKDVELRCDPISGHTALYWYRQSLGQGLEFLIYFQGNSAPDKSGLPSDRFSAERTGGSVSTLTIQRTQQEDSAVYLCASSSRGLAGDGANVLTFGAGSRLTVL.

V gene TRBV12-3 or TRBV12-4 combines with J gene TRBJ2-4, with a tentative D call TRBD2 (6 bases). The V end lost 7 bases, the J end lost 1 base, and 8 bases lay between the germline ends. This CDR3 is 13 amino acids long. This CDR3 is CASKGRAKNIQYF. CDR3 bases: TGTGCCAGCAAAGGGAGGGCCAAAAACATTCAGTACTTC.

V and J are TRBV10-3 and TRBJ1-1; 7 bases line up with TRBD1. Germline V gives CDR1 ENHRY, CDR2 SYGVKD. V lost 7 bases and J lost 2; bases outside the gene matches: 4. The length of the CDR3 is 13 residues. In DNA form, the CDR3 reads TGTGCCATCACCGGGACAGAAAACACTGAAGCTTTCTTT. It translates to CAITGTENTEAFF.